A selection of T cell receptor beta chains follows, all from one sample in a study of control samples from healthy donors and cancer patients. TCRdb's table, derived via immunoSEQ multiplex PCR, lists solely in-frame clones and lacks some. This sample has about 130,000 clones, with around nine tenths found just once. Sequencing was performed on blood. The receptors originated from a man younger than 35 in good health. Each CDR3 is given with its conserved first and last residue. D genes are given only for firm matches. Clone size is given for some rows only: seen once, a few or many times, or a class if the clone is expanded.

V gene: TRBV29-1; D gene: TRBD2; clone size: NA; J gene: TRBJ2-3; CDR3 DNA: TGCAGCCTGGGACTAGAAACAGATACGCAGTATTTT; CDR3 protein: CSLGLETDTQYF
V gene: TRBV12-3/TRBV12-4; D gene: NA; clone size: NA; J gene: TRBJ1-2; CDR3 DNA: TGTGCCAGCAAAAATCGAGACTATGGCTACACCTTC; CDR3 protein: CASKNRDYGYTF
V gene: TRBV10-3; D gene: NA; clone size: NA; J gene: TRBJ1-5; CDR3 DNA: TGTGCCATCAGTCAGGGGCCCCATCAGCCCCAGCATTTT; CDR3 protein: CAISQGPHQPQHF
V gene: TRBV5-1; D gene: TRBD2; clone size: NA; J gene: TRBJ2-5; CDR3 DNA: TGCGCCAGCAGCTTGGGGACTAGCGCACCAACACAAGAGACCCAGTACTTC; CDR3 protein: CASSLGTSAPTQETQYF
V gene: TRBV20-1; D gene: TRBD2; clone size: NA; J gene: TRBJ2-5; CDR3 DNA: TGCAGTGCTAGTTTCCCGGGGAGGGGAGAGACCCAGTACTTC; CDR3 protein: CSASFPGRGETQYF
V gene: TRBV11-3; D gene: TRBD1; clone size: NA; J gene: TRBJ2-5; CDR3 DNA: TGTGCCAGCAGCCCTACAGGGGGTGACTATGAGACCCAGTACTTC; CDR3 protein: CASSPTGGDYETQYF
V gene: TRBV7-8; D gene: TRBD2; clone size: NA; J gene: TRBJ2-5; CDR3 DNA: TGTGCCAGCAGCTTCTCAGCGCGGGGGACAGAGACCCAGTACTTC; CDR3 protein: CASSFSARGTETQYF
V gene: TRBV11-2; D gene: NA; clone size: NA; J gene: TRBJ2-2; CDR3 DNA: TGTGCCAGCAGCTTACTCCTGGGGCAGGGTGGCAACACCGGGGAGCTGTTTTTT; CDR3 protein: CASSLLLGQGGNTGELFF
V gene: TRBV4-1; D gene: NA; clone size: NA; J gene: TRBJ2-4; CDR3 DNA: TGCGCCAGCAGCCTAGACTCGGGAAACATTCAGTACTTC; CDR3 protein: CASSLDSGNIQYF
V gene: TRBV6-1; D gene: NA; clone size: NA; J gene: TRBJ1-6; CDR3 DNA: TGTGCCAGCAGTGAAGTCGAAGTGTATAATTCACCCCTCCACTTT; CDR3 protein: CASSEVEVYNSPLHF
V gene: TRBV5-1; D gene: NA; clone size: NA; J gene: TRBJ2-2; CDR3 DNA: TGCGCCAGCAGCTCACTAAGGTGGGACACCGGGGAGCTGTTTTTT; CDR3 protein: CASSSLRWDTGELFF
V gene: TRBV28; D gene: NA; clone size: NA; J gene: TRBJ1-5; CDR3 DNA: TGTGCCAGCAGTTTCCCCGTACTCGGGGTGGAACAGCCCCAGCATTTT; CDR3 protein: CASSFPVLGVEQPQHF
V gene: TRBV10-2; D gene: NA; clone size: NA; J gene: TRBJ2-3; CDR3 DNA: TGCGCCAGCAGTGAGGGCACAGATACGCAGTATTTT; CDR3 protein: CASSEGTDTQYF
V gene: TRBV5-1; D gene: NA; clone size: NA; J gene: TRBJ2-1; CDR3 DNA: TGCGCCAGCAGCCCGACTAGAACCCCAAACAATGAGCAGTTCTTC; CDR3 protein: CASSPTRTPNNEQFF
V gene: TRBV7-7; D gene: NA; clone size: NA; J gene: TRBJ1-5; CDR3 DNA: TGTGCTAGCAGCTTAGGGCAAGGTCAGCCCCAGCATTTT; CDR3 protein: CASSLGQGQPQHF
V gene: TRBV5-1; D gene: TRBD1; clone size: NA; J gene: TRBJ1-1; CDR3 DNA: TGCGCCAGCAGCGTACAGGGGGCTCCGAACACTGAAGCTTTCTTT; CDR3 protein: CASSVQGAPNTEAFF
V gene: TRBV6-5; D gene: NA; clone size: NA; J gene: TRBJ1-2; CDR3 DNA: TGTGCCAGCGGACGGAACTATGGCTACACCTTC; CDR3 protein: CASGRNYGYTF
V gene: TRBV7-2; D gene: NA; clone size: NA; J gene: TRBJ2-3; CDR3 DNA: TGTGCCAGCAGCTTGGGCACAGGGCGAGATACGCAGTATTTT; CDR3 protein: CASSLGTGRDTQYF
V gene: TRBV7-2; D gene: NA; clone size: NA; J gene: TRBJ1-1; CDR3 DNA: TGTGCCAGCAGCCCCATCCAGTGGGGAACTGAAGCTTTCTTT; CDR3 protein: CASSPIQWGTEAFF
V gene: TRBV3-1/TRBV3-2; D gene: NA; clone size: NA; J gene: TRBJ2-2; CDR3 DNA: TGTGCCAGCAGCTCTCGACTAGGGGGGCGAGACGGGGAGCTGTTTTTT; CDR3 protein: CASSSRLGGRDGELFF
V gene: TRBV15; D gene: NA; clone size: NA; J gene: TRBJ1-1; CDR3 DNA: TGTGCCACCAGCAGAGATAGGCAGGAGTGGTTGGGTGCTTTCTTT; CDR3 protein: CATSRDRQEWLGAFF
V gene: TRBV7-2; D gene: NA; clone size: NA; J gene: TRBJ2-3; CDR3 DNA: TGTGCCAGCAGGCCGGTGGTTAGCACAGATACGCAGTATTTT; CDR3 protein: CASRPVVSTDTQYF
V gene: TRBV5-4; D gene: NA; clone size: NA; J gene: TRBJ1-6; CDR3 DNA: TGTGCCAGCACCTCGGACCGCAGCTCCTATAATTCACCCCTCCACTTT; CDR3 protein: CASTSDRSSYNSPLHF
V gene: TRBV9; D gene: TRBD1; clone size: NA; J gene: TRBJ1-3; CDR3 DNA: TGTGCCAGCAGCCCAGGGGGCTCTGGAAACACCATATATTTT; CDR3 protein: CASSPGGSGNTIYF
V gene: TRBV5-5; D gene: NA; clone size: NA; J gene: TRBJ1-1; CDR3 DNA: TGTGCCAGCAGCTTACTCGACCAGAACACTGAAGCTTTCTTT; CDR3 protein: CASSLLDQNTEAFF
V gene: TRBV14; D gene: NA; clone size: NA; J gene: TRBJ2-1; CDR3 DNA: TGTGCCAGCAGCCCCAGGGCTTACAATGAGCAGTTCTTC; CDR3 protein: CASSPRAYNEQFF
V gene: TRBV5-5; D gene: TRBD2; clone size: NA; J gene: TRBJ2-2; CDR3 DNA: TGTGCCAGCAGCCGGCGACTAGCGGGGGGGACTAACACCGGGGAGCTGTTTTTT; CDR3 protein: CASSRRLAGGTNTGELFF
V gene: TRBV11-3; D gene: NA; clone size: NA; J gene: TRBJ1-3; CDR3 DNA: TGTGCCAGCAGCTCCGGACAGGGAAACACCATATATTTT; CDR3 protein: CASSSGQGNTIYF
V gene: TRBV5-4; D gene: NA; clone size: NA; J gene: TRBJ2-1; CDR3 DNA: TGTGCCAGCAGTTCTAGCTCCGGGACTCACAATGAGCAGTTCTTC; CDR3 protein: CASSSSSGTHNEQFF
V gene: TRBV30; D gene: NA; clone size: NA; J gene: TRBJ1-1; CDR3 DNA: TGTGCCTGGAGTGCTCGGGAAGCTTTCTTT; CDR3 protein: CAWSAREAFF
V gene: TRBV11-2; D gene: TRBD1; clone size: NA; J gene: TRBJ1-5; CDR3 DNA: TGTGCCAGCAGCCCCAACAGGGGTAGCAATCAGCCCCAGCATTTT; CDR3 protein: CASSPNRGSNQPQHF
V gene: TRBV5-5; D gene: NA; clone size: NA; J gene: TRBJ2-5; CDR3 DNA: TGTGCCAGCAGCTTGGGGCTGCGAGAGACCCAGTACTTC; CDR3 protein: CASSLGLRETQYF
V gene: TRBV14; D gene: NA; clone size: NA; J gene: TRBJ2-1; CDR3 DNA: TGTGCCAGCAGCCGACGGACAGTAGAGCAGTTCTTC; CDR3 protein: CASSRRTVEQFF
V gene: TRBV6-5; D gene: TRBD1; clone size: NA; J gene: TRBJ2-1; CDR3 DNA: TGTGCCAGCAAGGTCGGACAGGGGTACTACAATGAGCAGTTCTTC; CDR3 protein: CASKVGQGYYNEQFF
V gene: TRBV21-1; D gene: NA; clone size: NA; J gene: TRBJ1-5; CDR3 DNA: TGCCAGATTTATAGCAATCAGCCCCAGCATTTT; CDR3 protein: CQIYSNQPQHF
V gene: TRBV18; D gene: NA; clone size: once; J gene: TRBJ1-3; CDR3 DNA: TGTGCCAGCTCACCAGTCCAAGGGGTGGCTGGAAACACCATATATTTT; CDR3 protein: CASSPVQGVAGNTIYF
V gene: TRBV10-3; D gene: TRBD1; clone size: NA; J gene: TRBJ1-6; CDR3 DNA: TGTGCCATCAGGCAGGGGGAAGATAATTCACCCCTCCACTTT; CDR3 protein: CAIRQGEDNSPLHF
V gene: TRBV7-2; D gene: TRBD2; clone size: NA; J gene: TRBJ2-5; CDR3 DNA: TGTGCCAGCAGCTTAGCCCGGGGAGGGGAGGAGACCCAGTACTTC; CDR3 protein: CASSLARGGEETQYF
V gene: TRBV21-1; D gene: NA; clone size: NA; J gene: TRBJ1-6; CDR3 DNA: TGTGCCAGCAGCAAAGGGGGGCTCTCCTATAATTCACCCCTCCACTTT; CDR3 protein: CASSKGGLSYNSPLHF
V gene: TRBV28; D gene: NA; clone size: NA; J gene: TRBJ1-5; CDR3 DNA: TGTGCCAGCAGTTTCGCCCAGGGTCGGGGCAATCAGCCCCAGCATTTT; CDR3 protein: CASSFAQGRGNQPQHF
V gene: TRBV11-2; D gene: NA; clone size: NA; J gene: TRBJ2-7; CDR3 DNA: TGTGCCAGCAGCTTAGATCCTACAGGTTTCTCCTACGAGCAGTACTTC; CDR3 protein: CASSLDPTGFSYEQYF
V gene: TRBV6-5; D gene: NA; clone size: NA; J gene: TRBJ1-4; CDR3 DNA: TGTGCCAGCAGTTACGAGGGTGTTTTGGAAAAACTGTTTTTT; CDR3 protein: CASSYEGVLEKLFF
V gene: TRBV2; D gene: NA; clone size: NA; J gene: TRBJ1-5; CDR3 DNA: TGTGCCAGCAGTGCATCGGTCGGGGGCCGGAATCAGCCCCAGCATTTT; CDR3 protein: CASSASVGGRNQPQHF
V gene: TRBV19; D gene: NA; clone size: NA; J gene: TRBJ1-6; CDR3 DNA: TGTGCCAGTAGTATAGCGGGGAGCTCCTATAATTCACCCCTCCACTTT; CDR3 protein: CASSIAGSSYNSPLHF
V gene: TRBV5-1; D gene: NA; clone size: NA; J gene: TRBJ2-1; CDR3 DNA: TGCGCCAGCAGCTTGATAGCGGACCCTTACAATGAGCAGTTCTTC; CDR3 protein: CASSLIADPYNEQFF
V gene: TRBV5-1; D gene: TRBD1; clone size: NA; J gene: TRBJ2-5; CDR3 DNA: TGCGCCAGCAGCTTGGTAGGGACAGGGGATGAGACCCAGTACTTC; CDR3 protein: CASSLVGTGDETQYF
V gene: TRBV3-1/TRBV3-2; D gene: NA; clone size: NA; J gene: TRBJ2-5; CDR3 DNA: TGTGCCAGCAGCCAAGCATACCCCGGGACGGCCGGGGAGACCCAGTACTTC; CDR3 protein: CASSQAYPGTAGETQYF
V gene: TRBV5-5; D gene: NA; clone size: NA; J gene: TRBJ1-1; CDR3 DNA: TGTGCCAGCAGCCCAGGTCTCGGCCAATCTCTGGTTGAAGCTTTCTTT; CDR3 protein: CASSPGLGQSLVEAFF
V gene: TRBV7-2; D gene: TRBD2; clone size: NA; J gene: TRBJ2-5; CDR3 DNA: TGTGCCAGCAGCTTAGTCCATAGCGGGAGCGGGGAGACCCAGTACTTC; CDR3 protein: CASSLVHSGSGETQYF
V gene: TRBV5-6; D gene: TRBD1; clone size: few; J gene: TRBJ1-5; CDR3 DNA: TGTGCCAGCAGCCTGGCGGGGACAGGGGGCAATCAGCCCCAGCATTTT; CDR3 protein: CASSLAGTGGNQPQHF
V gene: TRBV6-5; D gene: NA; clone size: once; J gene: TRBJ1-1; CDR3 DNA: TGTGCCAGCAGTTACTCGCCGGAAAGGACTGAAGCTTTCTTT; CDR3 protein: CASSYSPERTEAFF
V gene: TRBV11-2; D gene: NA; clone size: NA; J gene: TRBJ2-4; CDR3 DNA: TGTGCCAGCAGCCGAGGGCGGGTAGCCAAAAACATTCAGTACTTC; CDR3 protein: CASSRGRVAKNIQYF